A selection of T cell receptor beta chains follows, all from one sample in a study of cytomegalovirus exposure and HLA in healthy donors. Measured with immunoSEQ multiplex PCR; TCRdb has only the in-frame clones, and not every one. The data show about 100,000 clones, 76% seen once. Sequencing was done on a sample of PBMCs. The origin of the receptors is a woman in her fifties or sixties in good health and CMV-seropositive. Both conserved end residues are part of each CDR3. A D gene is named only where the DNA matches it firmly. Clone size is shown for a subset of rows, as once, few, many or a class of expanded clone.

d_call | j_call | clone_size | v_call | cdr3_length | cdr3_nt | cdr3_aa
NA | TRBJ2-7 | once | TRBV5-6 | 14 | TGTGCCAGCATCCAACTAGGACTGCCCTACGAGCAGTACTTC | CASIQLGLPYEQYF
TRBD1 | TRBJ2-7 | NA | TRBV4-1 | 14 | TGCGCCAGCAGCCCTGGGACAGCGGACTACGAGCAGTACTTC | CASSPGTADYEQYF
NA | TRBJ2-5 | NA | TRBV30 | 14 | TGTGCCTGGACCCCGTGGGGGGGCCGGAAGACCCAGTACTTC | CAWTPWGGRKTQYF
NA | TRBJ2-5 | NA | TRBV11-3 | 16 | TGTGCCAGCAGCCTCGGGGGAAGGTTCTCAGGAGAGACCCAGTACTTC | CASSLGGRFSGETQYF
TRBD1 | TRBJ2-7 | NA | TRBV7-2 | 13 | TGTGCCAGCAGCTACAACAGGGGTTCCGAGCAGTACTTC | CASSYNRGSEQYF
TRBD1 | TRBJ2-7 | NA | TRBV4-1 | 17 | TGCGCCAGCAGCCAAGACGCACAGGGGGCCCAACGAAGAGAGCAGTACTTC | CASSQDAQGAQRREQYF
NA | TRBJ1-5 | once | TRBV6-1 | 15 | TGTGCCAGCAGTGGCGCGGGGGGCGACAATCAGCCCCAGCATTTT | CASSGAGGDNQPQHF
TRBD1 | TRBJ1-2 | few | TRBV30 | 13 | TGTGCCTGGGGCCGGGACAGGCCGTCTGGCTACACCTTC | CAWGRDRPSGYTF
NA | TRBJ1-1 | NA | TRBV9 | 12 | TGTGCCAGCAGCGTAGACGGAGTTGAAGCTTTCTTT | CASSVDGVEAFF
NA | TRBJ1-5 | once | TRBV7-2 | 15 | TGTGCCAGCAGCCCAGGGATTTATAGCAATCAGCCCCAGCATTTT | CASSPGIYSNQPQHF
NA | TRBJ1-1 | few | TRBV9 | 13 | TGTGCCAGCAGCGTAGGCCAGTTCACTGAAGCTTTCTTT | CASSVGQFTEAFF
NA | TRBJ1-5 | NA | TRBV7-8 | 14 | TGTGCCAGCAGCCCGACAGATAGCAATCAGCCCCAGCATTTT | CASSPTDSNQPQHF
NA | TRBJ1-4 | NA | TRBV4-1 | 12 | TGCGCCAGCAGCCTCCCGGGGGAAAAACTGTTTTTT | CASSLPGEKLFF
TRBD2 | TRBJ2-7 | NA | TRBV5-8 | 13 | TGTGCCAGCAGGGGGGGGATTCCCTACGAGCAGTACTTC | CASRGGIPYEQYF
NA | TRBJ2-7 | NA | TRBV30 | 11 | TGTGCCTGGACTGGGCGCCACGAGCAGTACTTC | CAWTGRHEQYF
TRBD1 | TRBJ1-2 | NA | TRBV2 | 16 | TGTGCCAGCAGTGCCACAGGGGCCTTACTCGGCTATGGCTACACCTTC | CASSATGALLGYGYTF
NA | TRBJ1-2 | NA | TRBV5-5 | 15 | TGTGCCAGCACCCCGGACACTCTTTTTAACTATGGCTACACCTTC | CASTPDTLFNYGYTF
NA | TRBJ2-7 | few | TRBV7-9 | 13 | TGTGCCAGCAGCTTGGGTGCGGGGATCGAGCAGTACTTC | CASSLGAGIEQYF
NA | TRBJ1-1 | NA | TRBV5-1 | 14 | TGCGCCAGCAGTACGACAGTACCTAACACTGAAGCTTTCTTT | CASSTTVPNTEAFF
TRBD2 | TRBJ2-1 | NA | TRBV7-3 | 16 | TGTGCCAGCAGCGTCGTAGCGGGGGGGCCCCTCAATGAGCAGTTCTTC | CASSVVAGGPLNEQFF
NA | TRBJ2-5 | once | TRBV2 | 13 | TGTGCCAGCAAAGGGGGATGGCAAGAGACCCAGTACTTC | CASKGGWQETQYF
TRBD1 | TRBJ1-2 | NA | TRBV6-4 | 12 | TGTGCCAGCGGGGACAGGGATGTAGGCTACACCTTC | CASGDRDVGYTF
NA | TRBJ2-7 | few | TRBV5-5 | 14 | TGTGCCAGCAGCCCCGGGACTGGAAACTACGAGCAGTACTTC | CASSPGTGNYEQYF
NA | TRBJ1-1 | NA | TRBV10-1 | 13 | TGCGCCAGCGCGACAGATTTGAACACTGAAGCTTTCTTT | CASATDLNTEAFF
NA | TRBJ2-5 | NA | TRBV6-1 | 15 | TGTGCCAGCAGTGAACCCGCGGGGGCGGGGGAGACCCAGTACTTC | CASSEPAGAGETQYF
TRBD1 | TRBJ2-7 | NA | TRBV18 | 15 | TGTGCCAGCTCACCACGACAGGGGGGGAAGAACGAGCAGTACTTC | CASSPRQGGKNEQYF
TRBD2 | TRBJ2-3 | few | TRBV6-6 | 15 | TGTGCCAGCAGTTGGGGCGGGGGGACCACAGATACGCAGTATTTT | CASSWGGGTTDTQYF
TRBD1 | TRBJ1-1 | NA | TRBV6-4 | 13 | TGTGCCAGCAGTGCACAGGGGGCCACTGAAGCTTTCTTT | CASSAQGATEAFF
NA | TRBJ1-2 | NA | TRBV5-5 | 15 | TGTGCCAGCAGCTTGGCAGGGGACGCTAACTATGGCTACACCTTC | CASSLAGDANYGYTF
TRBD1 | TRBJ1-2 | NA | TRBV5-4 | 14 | TGTGCCAGCAGCCAAGGGACAGGATACTATGGCTACACCTTC | CASSQGTGYYGYTF
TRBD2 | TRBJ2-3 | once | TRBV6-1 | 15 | TGTGCCAGCAGCCCCGGACTAGCGGGCACAGATACGCAGTATTTT | CASSPGLAGTDTQYF
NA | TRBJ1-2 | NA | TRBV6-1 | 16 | TGTGCCAGCAGTGGTGCGGGGGGGAGAGCCGACTATGGCTACACCTTC | CASSGAGGRADYGYTF
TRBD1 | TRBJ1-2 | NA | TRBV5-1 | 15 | TGCGCCAGCAGCCCTGGTGGGACAGGGAACTATGGCTACACCTTC | CASSPGGTGNYGYTF
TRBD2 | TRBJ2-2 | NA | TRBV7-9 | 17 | TGTGCCAGCAGCGCTCCTAGCGGGAGTGGGACCACCGGGGAGCTGTTTTTT | CASSAPSGSGTTGELFF
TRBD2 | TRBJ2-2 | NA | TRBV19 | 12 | TGTGCCCAGTCGGGGGGCACCGGGGAGCTGTTTTTT | CAQSGGTGELFF
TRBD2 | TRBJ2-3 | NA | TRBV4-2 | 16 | TGTGCCAGCACCCTTCTAGCGGGGGGCCGCCCTTTGGGGCAGTATTTT | CASTLLAGGRPLGQYF
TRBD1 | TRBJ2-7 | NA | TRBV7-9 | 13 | TGTGCCAGCACGAACAGGGGTACCTACGAGCAGTACTTC | CASTNRGTYEQYF
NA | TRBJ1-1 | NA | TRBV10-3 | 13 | TGTGCCGCCCGAAAGGAGCTGAACACTGAAGCTTTCTTT | CAARKELNTEAFF
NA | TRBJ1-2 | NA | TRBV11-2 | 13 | TGTGCCAGCCGATGGACGGGGGAATATGGCTACACCTTC | CASRWTGEYGYTF
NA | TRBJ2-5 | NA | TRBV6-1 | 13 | TGTGCCAGCAGTGCGACTAGTGTGGAGACCCAGTACTTC | CASSATSVETQYF
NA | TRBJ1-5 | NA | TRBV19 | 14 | TGTGCCAGTAGAGAGGTGGAGGGCAATCAGCCCCAGCATTTT | CASREVEGNQPQHF
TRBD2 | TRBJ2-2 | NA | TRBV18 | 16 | TGTGCCAGCTCACCGGGGACTAGCGGGTCCACCGGGGAGCTGTTTTTT | CASSPGTSGSTGELFF
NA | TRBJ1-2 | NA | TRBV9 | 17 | TGTGCCAGCAGTGGACCCCTCAAGACAGGCGACCACTATGGCTACACCTTC | CASSGPLKTGDHYGYTF
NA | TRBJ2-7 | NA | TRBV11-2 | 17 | TGTGCCAGCAGCTTAAGGTCTTCAGGGGACGGCTCCTACGAGCAGTACTTC | CASSLRSSGDGSYEQYF
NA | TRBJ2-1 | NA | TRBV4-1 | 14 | TGCGCCAGCAGCGACACAGGCTCCTACAATGAGCAGTTCTTC | CASSDTGSYNEQFF
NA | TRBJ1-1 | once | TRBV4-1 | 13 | TGCGCCAGCAGCCCCGTGTGGAACACTGAAGCTTTCTTT | CASSPVWNTEAFF
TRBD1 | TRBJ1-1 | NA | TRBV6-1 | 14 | TGTGCCAGCAGCCGCAGGGGGTCCAACACTGAAGCTTTCTTT | CASSRRGSNTEAFF
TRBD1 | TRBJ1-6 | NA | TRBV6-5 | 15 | TGTGCCAGCAGTTACACCGGACAGGGGAACTCACCCCTCCACTTT | CASSYTGQGNSPLHF
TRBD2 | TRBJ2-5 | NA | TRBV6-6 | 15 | TGTGCCAGCAAATACCTAGCGGGGGGGCCAGAGACCCAGTACTTC | CASKYLAGGPETQYF
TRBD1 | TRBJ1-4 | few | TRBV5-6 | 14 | TGTGCCAGCAGCCCGGGGACAGGGATTGAAAAACTGTTTTTT | CASSPGTGIEKLFF
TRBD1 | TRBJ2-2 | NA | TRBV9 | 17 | TGTGCCAGCAGCGCATCCCGGGACAGGGCGAACACCGGGGAGCTGTTTTTT | CASSASRDRANTGELFF
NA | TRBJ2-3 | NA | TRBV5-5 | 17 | TGTGCCAGCAGCTTTGTGGCCGGGGTTAAGGGCCCAGATACGCAGTATTTT | CASSFVAGVKGPDTQYF
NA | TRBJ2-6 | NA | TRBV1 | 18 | TGCACCAGCACAGATCGAGGGAACAAGCGCTCTGGGGCCAACGTCCTGACTTTC | CTSTDRGNKRSGANVLTF
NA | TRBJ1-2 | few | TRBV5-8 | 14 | TGTGCCAGCAGCCCTCGGACAGTACACTATGGCTACACCTTC | CASSPRTVHYGYTF
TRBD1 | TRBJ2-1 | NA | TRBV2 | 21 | TGTGCCAGCAGTGAACCCGTGGGACAGGGATTGGTCCAGAGCTCCTACAATGAGCAGTTCTTC | CASSEPVGQGLVQSSYNEQFF
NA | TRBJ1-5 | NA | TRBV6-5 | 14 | TGTGCCAGCAGTTTAACAGGTTTCAATCAGCCCCAGCATTTT | CASSLTGFNQPQHF
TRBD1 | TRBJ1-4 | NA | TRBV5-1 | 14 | TGCGCCAGCAGACCGGACAGGGAGAATGAAAAACTGTTTTTT | CASRPDRENEKLFF
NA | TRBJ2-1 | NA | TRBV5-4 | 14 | TGTGCCAGCAGCTTGATGACTATAAACAATGAGCAGTTCTTC | CASSLMTINNEQFF